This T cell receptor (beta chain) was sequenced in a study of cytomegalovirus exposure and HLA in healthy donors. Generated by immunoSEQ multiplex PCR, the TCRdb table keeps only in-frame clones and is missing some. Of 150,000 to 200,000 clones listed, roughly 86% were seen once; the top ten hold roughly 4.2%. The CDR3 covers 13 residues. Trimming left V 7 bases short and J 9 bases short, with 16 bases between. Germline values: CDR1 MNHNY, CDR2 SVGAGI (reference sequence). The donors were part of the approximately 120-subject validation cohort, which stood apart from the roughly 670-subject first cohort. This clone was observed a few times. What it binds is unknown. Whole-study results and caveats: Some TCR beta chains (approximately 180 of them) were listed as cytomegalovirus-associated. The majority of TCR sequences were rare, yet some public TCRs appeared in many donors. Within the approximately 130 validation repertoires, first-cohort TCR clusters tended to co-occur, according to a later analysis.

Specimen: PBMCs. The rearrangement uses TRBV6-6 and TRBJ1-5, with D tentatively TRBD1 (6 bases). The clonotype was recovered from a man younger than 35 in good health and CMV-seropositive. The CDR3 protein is CASTTGNDRPQHF. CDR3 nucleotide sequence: TGTGCCAGCACCACAGGGAACGATCGGCCCCAGCATTTT.